This TCR beta chain emerged from a study of beta chain features in type 1 diabetes. At the level of the study: The patients were much like the healthy donors in age, gender and cell yields.

Expressed TCRB transcripts were sequenced, since all the RNA that had been isolated was reverse transcribed. Produced via immunoSEQ multiplex PCR; TCRdb's table is partial and in-frame only. The sample records 300,000 or so clones, approximately 13% being singletons. Overall study results and limits: In every one of the four CD4+ subsets, TCRB CDR3s were moderately but significantly shorter in Type 1 diabetes patients. In comparison with healthy donors, patients had naive, central memory and Treg TCRB repertoires that appeared more similar.

V gave up 6 bases and J gave up 6 bases; unmatched junction bases: 11. This CDR3 is 15 amino acids long. Germline CDR1 and CDR2: MDHEN and SYDVKM. Points on this clone: As yet, its antigen is unknown.

The genes are TRBV28 and TRBJ2-4; 7 bases fit TRBD1. Sequencing was done on a sample of naive CD4+ T cells from blood. This TCR was sampled from a woman between 18 and 29 years old with type 1 diabetes. This CDR3 is CASRLPGQTSNIQYF. The CDR3 bases are TGTGCCAGCAGACTACCGGGACAGACGTCAAACATTCAGTACTTC. The full variable domain, completed using reference TRBV28 and TRBJ2-4, is DVKVTQSSRYLVKRTGEKVFLECVQDMDHENMFWYRQDPGLGLRLIYFSYDVKMKEKGDIPEGYSVSREKKERFSLILESASTNQTSMYLCASRLPGQTSNIQYFGAGTRLSVL.